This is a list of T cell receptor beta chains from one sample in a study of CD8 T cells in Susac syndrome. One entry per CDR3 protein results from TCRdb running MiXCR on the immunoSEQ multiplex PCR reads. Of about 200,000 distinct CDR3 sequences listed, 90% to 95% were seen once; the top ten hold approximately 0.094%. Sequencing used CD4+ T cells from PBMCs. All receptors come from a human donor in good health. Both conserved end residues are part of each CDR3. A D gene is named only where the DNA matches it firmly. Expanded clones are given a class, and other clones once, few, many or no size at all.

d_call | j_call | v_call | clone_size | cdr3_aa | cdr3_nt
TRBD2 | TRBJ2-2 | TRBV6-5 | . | CASSTTSGRTGELFF | TGTGCCAGCAGTACGACTAGCGGGAGAACCGGGGAGCTGTTTTTT
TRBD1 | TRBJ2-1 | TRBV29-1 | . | CSVLYDREGEQFF | TGCAGCGTTCTCTATGACAGGGAAGGTGAGCAGTTCTTC
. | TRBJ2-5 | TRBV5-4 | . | CASKLMVGETEETQYF | TGTGCCAGTAAACTTATGGTGGGGGAAACCGAAGAGACCCAGTACTTC
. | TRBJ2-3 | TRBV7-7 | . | CASSLDTRDTQYF | TGTGCTAGCAGCTTAGACACCAGAGATACGCAGTATTTT
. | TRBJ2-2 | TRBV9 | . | CASSVQGGDTGELFF | TGTGCCAGCAGCGTCCAGGGGGGGGACACCGGGGAGCTGTTTTTT
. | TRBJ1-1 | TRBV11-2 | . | CASSSWAEAFF | TGTGCCAGCAGCTCGTGGGCTGAAGCTTTCTTT
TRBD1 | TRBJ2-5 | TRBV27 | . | CASSSRGPDRGQETQYF | TGTGCCAGCAGTTCACGAGGCCCCGACAGGGGACAAGAGACCCAGTACTTC
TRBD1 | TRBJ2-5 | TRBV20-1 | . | CSAYGQGRWETQYF | TGCAGTGCTTACGGACAGGGGCGATGGGAGACCCAGTACTTC
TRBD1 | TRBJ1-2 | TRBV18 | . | CASSQSPTGRYGYTF | TGTGCCAGCTCACAGAGCCCGACAGGGAGATACGGCTACACCTTC
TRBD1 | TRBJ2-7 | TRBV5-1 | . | CASTSHPGQGAYEQYF | TGCGCCAGCACCTCCCATCCGGGACAGGGTGCCTACGAGCAGTACTTC
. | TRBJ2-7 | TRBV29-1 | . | CSAGTPHEQYF | TGCAGCGCCGGGACTCCCCACGAGCAGTACTTC
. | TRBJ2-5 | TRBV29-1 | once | CSVEEGLQETQYF | TGCAGCGTTGAGGAGGGGCTGCAAGAGACCCAGTACTTC
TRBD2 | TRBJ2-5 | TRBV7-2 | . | CASSLVVSSGTGETQYF | TGTGCCAGCAGCTTAGTTGTTTCTAGCGGGACGGGGGAGACCCAGTACTTC
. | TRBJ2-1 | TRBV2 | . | CASDSSSYNEQFF | TGTGCCAGCGACTCCAGCTCCTACAATGAGCAGTTCTTC
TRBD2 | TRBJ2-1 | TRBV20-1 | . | CSASLGLAGGNEQFF | TGCAGTGCTAGCCTGGGACTAGCGGGGGGCAATGAGCAGTTCTTC
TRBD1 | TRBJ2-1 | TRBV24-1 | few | CATSDLGQGANNEQFF | TGTGCCACCAGTGATTTGGGGCAGGGGGCCAACAATGAGCAGTTCTTC
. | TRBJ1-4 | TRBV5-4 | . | CASSLGQDNEKLFF | TGTGCCAGCAGCTTGGGGCAGGATAATGAAAAACTGTTTTTT
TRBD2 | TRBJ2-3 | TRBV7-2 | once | CASRQGGAGGADTQYF | TGTGCCAGCCGCCAAGGGGGGGCGGGGGGCGCAGATACGCAGTATTTT
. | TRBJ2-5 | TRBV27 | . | CASSLSKSEETQYF | TGTGCCAGCAGTTTATCGAAGTCTGAAGAGACCCAGTACTTC
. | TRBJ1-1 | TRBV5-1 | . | CASTPGLNTEAFF | TGCGCCAGCACCCCGGGCCTGAACACTGAAGCTTTCTTT
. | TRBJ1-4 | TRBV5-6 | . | CASSFRRGKLFF | TGTGCCAGCAGCTTCCGCCGCGGGAAACTGTTTTTT
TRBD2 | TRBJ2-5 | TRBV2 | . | CASSEQAGVETQYF | TGTGCCAGCAGTGAGCAAGCGGGGGTAGAGACCCAGTACTTC
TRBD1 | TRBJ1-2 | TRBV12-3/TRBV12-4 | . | CASSLFPGQGPYGYTF | TGTGCCAGCAGTTTATTCCCGGGACAGGGGCCCTATGGCTACACCTTC
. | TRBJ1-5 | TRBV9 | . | CASSAGRANQPQHF | TGTGCCAGCAGCGCGGGACGGGCCAATCAGCCCCAGCATTTT